Sequencing of this TCR beta chain was carried out in a study of siplizumab effects on memory and regulatory T cells. On this clone: The antigen is undetermined.

Assays covered around 10^5 TCR templates per sample. Sequenced by immunoSEQ multiplex PCR; TCRdb stores in-frame clones only, minus some. The sample has tens of thousands of clones; over 85% are singletons. Study-wide results and caveats: A naive or memory phenotype could not be assigned to roughly 80-95% of the proliferating CD4+ or CD8+ clones. The study found naive T cells seemingly more diverse than memory cells and seemingly major alloresponse contributors.

The CDR3 loop spans 13 amino acids. Germline CDR1 reads MNHEY; CDR2 reads SVGAGI. Trimming left V 4 bases short and J 5 bases short, with 9 bases between. This sequence originates from a human donor in good health. The sample comprised CD8+ T cells sorted from blood. J is TRBJ2-1 and V is TRBV6-5, with D perhaps matching TRBD2 (6 bases). The CDR3 DNA follows: TGTGCCAGCAGTTGGAGGGAGGACAATGAGCAGTTCTTC. Translated, it gives CASSWREDNEQFF.